These 3 T cell receptor beta chains share one sample of origin, sequenced in a study of vaccination effects on CD4 cells after COVID-19 (dated 2022 in TCRdb). The ViraFEST assay stimulated PBMC with viral peptide pools and then used TCR sequencing to identify antigen-specific CD4+ T cell clonotypes by expansion. After around eleven days of culture, CD4+ T cells were isolated with the EasySep CD4+ T cell isolation kit. Negative nucleocapsid antibody results before and after vaccination confirmed that the healthy vaccine recipients had no prior SARS-CoV-2 infection. No antigens are known for them. The method was the immunoSEQ multiplex PCR assay. Sourced from immuneACCESS, this table was stored by TCRdb with only in-frame sequences that have V and J called. A share of the clones is absent; for the studies checked, an unresolved V gene accounts for under half, and the remainder has no known explanation. The sample profile shows about 34,000 clones; around three quarters of them were found once. The biggest ten clones account for approximately 30% of the sample.

This material consisted of CD4+ T cells from PBMCs cultured with HCoV-OC43 spike peptides, taken before COVID-19 vaccination. Taken with the paper, the label for cell subset or site translates to: HCoV-OC43 spike overlapping peptide pool stimulation. All receptors derive from a human donor who received a COVID-19 vaccine.

This clone was seen only a few times. The genes are TRBV2 and TRBJ1-4, with D possibly being TRBD1 (6 bases). Trimming pared 5 bases from V and 2 bases from J, leaving 15 bases between. The germline V gene encodes CDR1 SNHLY and CDR2 FYNNEI. The CDR3 extends over 16 amino acids. The CDR3 nucleotides are TGTGCCAGCAGTAGAAACAGGGTTGGCACTAATGAAAAACTGTTTTTT. Its protein is CASSRNRVGTNEKLFF. Drawing the rest from reference TRBV2 and TRBJ1-4, the complete variable domain is EPEVTQTPSHQVTQMGQEVILRCVPISNHLYFYWYRQILGQKVEFLVSFYNNEISEKSEIFDDQFSVERPDGSNFTLKIRSTKLEDSAMYFCASSRNRVGTNEKLFFGSGTQLSVL.

For this clone: At one boundary the junction diverges from the germline segment, which might be a read error. The V gene is TRBV4-1, the J gene TRBJ1-2, with D maybe TRBD1 (5 bases). The CDR3 has 13 amino acids. Per germline, CDR1 MGHRA and CDR2 YSYEKL. This CDR3 is CASSQDHGHPCRF. CDR3 sequence (DNA): TGCGCCAGCAGCCAAGATCACGGACACCCATGCCGCTTC.

This chain connects TRBV7-3 to TRBJ2-1, with D hard to call. CDR3 size: 15 residues. Trimming cost V 5 bases and J 8 bases, with 19 bases left between them. In germline, CDR1 is SGHTA, CDR2 FQGTGA. The chain's CDR3 is CASSRQGEPLDEQFF. The CDR3 DNA is TGTGCCAGCAGCCGACAAGGCGAACCTCTGGATGAGCAGTTCTTC.